A single sample gave rise to the 32 T cell receptor beta chains below, sequenced in a study of blood T cells in healthy people across ages. The use of a sample-barcoded 5' primer and a J-beta primer mix characterized a second PCR of roughly 7 to 11 cycles. Each CDR3 protein gets one entry after TCRdb re-called the 5' RACE reads with MiXCR. Among fewer than 2,000,000 distinct CDR3 sequences listed, about 31% were seen once. Sequencing was done on a sample of blood. Every receptor here comes from a woman in her twenties or thirties in good health.

In the case of this clonotype: A much larger clone differs by one base, so this may be a read error. V and J are TRBV12-3 or TRBV12-4 and TRBJ2-4, with 10 bases aligning to TRBD1. This CDR3 spans 14 amino acids. The CDR3 loop is CTSSPGDRGNIQYF. CDR3 DNA sequence: TGTACCAGCAGTCCCGGGGACAGGGGAAACATTCAGTACTTC.

The CDR3 reads CSARAIQGAHEQYF. The CDR3 nucleotides are TGCAGTGCTAGAGCCATACAGGGGGCCCACGAGCAGTACTTC. The chain has TRBV20-1 and TRBJ2-7; 9 bases line up with TRBD1. The trim removed 1 base at V and 5 bases at J, leaving 6 bases unmatched. The CDR3 sequence is 14 residues long. Germline assignment: CDR1 DFQATT and CDR2 SNEGSKA (reference sequence).

This clonotype was picked up many times. V usage is TRBV29-1 and J usage is TRBJ2-7; D is unclear. The CDR3 is 14 residues long. Germline V gene sequence: CDR1 SQVTM, CDR2 ANQGSEA. The V and J ends lost 5 bases and 3 bases respectively, with 17 bases between them. The CDR3 DNA reads as TGCAGCGTTCAATCCCTGCGCGGCTACTACGAGCAGTACTTC. Encoded protein: CSVQSLRGYYEQYF.

The rearrangement links TRBV5-1 to TRBJ2-1; TRBD2 agrees at 8 bases. The CDR3 runs to 15 residues. V shed 4 bases and J 4 bases; nucleotides not matched to a gene: 7. Germline V CDR1 and CDR2: SGHRS, YFSETQ. The CDR3 nucleotides are TGCGCCAGCAGCCTTAGCGGGGAAGCTTACAATGAGCAGTTCTTC. As protein: CASSLSGEAYNEQFF.

This clonotype was detected only a few times. The rearrangement uses TRBV15 and TRBJ2-7; 10 bases match TRBD2. Germline V gene data show CDR1 as LNHNV and CDR2 as YYDKDF (reference sequence). This CDR3 has 16 residues. J lost 0 bases, V lost 8 bases, and 10 bases had no gene match. CDR3 amino acids: CATSRASGGASYEQYF. Here the CDR3 DNA reads TGTGCCACCTCCCGGGCTAGCGGGGGCGCCTCCTACGAGCAGTACTTC.

The chain combines TRBV28 with TRBJ2-6; TRBD1 is a possible D gene (5 bases). CDR1 MDHEN and CDR2 SYDVKM come from the germline V gene. Trimming removed 6 bases from V and 2 bases from J, with 26 bases in between. CDR3 size: 20 residues. The CDR3 spells CASSPLKGSGMRAGANVLTF. In DNA, the CDR3 is TGTGCCAGCAGCCCACTGAAGGGGTCAGGAATGCGTGCTGGGGCCAACGTCCTGACTTTC. Together with reference TRBV28 and TRBJ2-6, the CDR3 gives the full variable domain: DVKVTQSSRYLVKRTGEKVFLECVQDMDHENMFWYRQDPGLGLRLIYFSYDVKMKEKGDIPEGYSVSREKKERFSLILESASTNQTSMYLCASSPLKGSGMRAGANVLTFGAGSRLTVL.

V usage is TRBV15 and J usage is TRBJ2-5, with TRBD2 identical over 8 bases. J gave up 2 bases and V 2 bases, and 4 bases lay outside the gene matches. The CDR3 totals 15 residues. The germline gives CDR1 LNHNV, CDR2 YYDKDF (reference sequence). CDR3 protein: CATSRLAGNQETQYF. For the CDR3, the DNA is TGTGCCACCAGCAGATTAGCGGGAAATCAAGAGACCCAGTACTTC.

Points on this clonotype: Just one base apart from a much larger clone, this may be a read error. The J gene is TRBJ2-1, the V gene TRBV29-1; D is unresolved. Per germline, CDR1 SQVTM and CDR2 ANQGSEA. Trimming removed 7 bases from V and 6 bases from J, with 13 bases in between. The CDR3 spans 12 residues. The CDR3 DNA follows: TGCAGCGGTGATTGGTACGGCAATGAGCAGTTCTTC. It yields the protein CSGDWYGNEQFF.

The chain couples TRBV7-2 to TRBJ2-1; D perhaps matches TRBD2 (7 bases). This CDR3 region has 18 residues. Between the trimmed V and J ends, which lost 1 base and 6 bases, there was a span of 22 bases. Germline V CDR1 and CDR2: SGHTA, FQGNSA. CDR3 residues: CASSLVGGGPAGFNEQFF. CDR3 DNA sequence: TGTGCCAGCAGCTTAGTAGGGGGGGGACCAGCGGGCTTCAATGAGCAGTTCTTC.

This clonotype was recorded many times. This could be a read error, since a much larger clone is one nucleotide away. V is TRBV29-1 and J is TRBJ2-1; no definite D call. The J call is uncertain, as TRBJ2-7 better fits the DNA end. The germline V gene encodes CDR1 SQVTM and CDR2 ANQGSEA. This CDR3 comprises 12 residues. The CDR3 region has the DNA TGCAGCGTTGGGGCGTCCTACAATGAGCAGTACTTC. It translates to CSVGASYNEQYF.

The genes are TRBV20-1 and TRBJ2-3; 9 bases match TRBD2. Germline V CDR1 and CDR2: DFQATT, SNEGSKA (reference sequence). V shed 6 bases and J 2 bases; nucleotides not matched to a gene: 15. The length of the CDR3 is 17 residues. The chain's CDR3 is CSATPNAGGPTTDTQYF. CDR3 bases: TGCAGTGCGACACCAAATGCGGGAGGGCCTACCACAGATACGCAGTATTTT.

The chain has TRBV5-6 and TRBJ2-1; no firm D call. V lost 2 bases, J lost 6 bases, and 9 bases lay in between. The CDR3 runs 13 residues. Germline V gene lookup returns CDR1 SGHDT and CDR2 YYEEEE. The chain's CDR3 is CASSLSAINEQFF. CDR3 DNA: TGTGCCAGCAGCTTATCGGCAATCAATGAGCAGTTCTTC.

The V and J genes are TRBV6-2 or TRBV6-3 and TRBJ2-7; D gene unclear. Trimming removed 6 bases at V and 7 bases at J, with 10 bases between. This CDR3 is built from 11 residues. In germline, CDR1 is MNHEY, CDR2 SVGEGT. Here the CDR3 DNA reads TGTGCCAGCAGAATCCTGGGGGAGCAGTACTTC. It yields the protein CASRILGEQYF.

CDR3 amino acids: CASSPQAGGRTDTQYF. In DNA form, the CDR3 reads TGTGCCAGCAGTCCCCAGGCAGGGGGTCGCACAGATACGCAGTATTTT. V usage is TRBV12-3 or TRBV12-4 and J usage is TRBJ2-3; TRBD1 matches 7 bases. The CDR3 totals 16 residues. J lost 1 base, V lost 5 bases, and 9 bases had no gene match.

The gene calls are TRBV3-1 and TRBJ2-5, with TRBD1 matching over 9 bases. V lost 3 bases to trimming and J lost 5 bases; unmatched junction nucleotides: 19. This CDR3 is 19 amino acids long. CDR1 and CDR2 (germline): LGHDT, YNNKEL (reference sequence). CDR3 nucleotide sequence: TGTGCCAGCAGCCATCGACAGGGGGACGTTTGGGACTACGGGGAGACCCAGTACTTC. The encoded protein is CASSHRQGDVWDYGETQYF.

This clonotype has more than one count but fewer than ten. The chain links TRBV7-9 to TRBJ1-1; 7 bases line up with TRBD1. Germline trimming cut 11 bases from V and 0 bases from J; bases unmatched to any gene: 6. The length of the CDR3 is 13 residues. CDR1 SEHNR and CDR2 FQNEAQ come from the germline V gene (reference sequence). CDR3 region: CAVDRAVNTEAFF. The CDR3 DNA reads TGTGCCGTCGACAGGGCGGTGAACACTGAAGCTTTCTTT.

This clonotype was seen a handful of times. The chain recombines TRBV28 with TRBJ2-5; D call uncertain. The tail of the sequence fits TRBJ2-7 better, so the J call may be wrong. The CDR3 runs 15 residues. CDR1 is MDHEN, CDR2 SYDVKM, per germline. CDR3 nucleotide sequence: TGTGCCAGCAGTTTATACAGCGCCTTTAGAGGCGAGCAGTACTTC. Translation gives CASSLYSAFRGEQYF.

The rearrangement joins TRBV4-1 to TRBJ2-7; no firm D call. V was cut by 1 base and J by 7 bases, with 14 bases left in between. CDR3 length: 14 amino acids. Germline loops: CDR1 MGHRA, CDR2 YSYEKL. CDR3 in amino acids: CASSQGQDGWEQYF. CDR3 coding DNA: TGCGCCAGCAGCCAAGGGCAGGATGGTTGGGAGCAGTACTTC.

This clonotype was counted at least ten times. The rearrangement joins TRBV4-1 to TRBJ1-2; D is uncertain. V was trimmed by 4 bases and J by 5 bases, leaving 11 bases between them. In germline, CDR1 is MGHRA, CDR2 YSYEKL. The length of the CDR3 is 13 residues. DNA of the CDR3: TGCGCCAGCAGCCCCCGGGCGGATTATGGCTACACCTTC. This encodes CASSPRADYGYTF.

Concerning this clonotype itself: A read error is possible here, since a much larger clone lies one base away. This likely comes from a read error, as the CDR3 has no conserved phenylalanine or tryptophan at its end. V is TRBV5-1 and J is TRBJ2-7; tentatively, D is TRBD1 (6 bases). The CDR3 spans 14 residues. Looked up from germline, CDR1 is SGHRS and CDR2 is YFSETQ. Deletions cut 5 bases from V and 3 bases from J, with 15 bases between. Written as DNA, the CDR3 is TGCGCCAGCAGGACTCCGGGACAAAACTACGAGCAGTACTAC. This sequence encodes CASRTPGQNYEQYY.

The rearrangement uses TRBV28 and TRBJ2-5, with TRBD2 matching over 8 bases. CDR1 is MDHEN, CDR2 SYDVKM, per germline. The CDR3 sequence is 14 residues long. V lost 7 bases and J lost 11; bases outside the gene matches: 15. The DNA for the CDR3 is TGTGCCAGCACGGGGGGGGAGGGGACCTACGGGCAGTACTTC. Translated, it gives CASTGGEGTYGQYF.

This clonotype was seen more than once but under ten times. This chain links TRBV5-1 with TRBJ2-7; 7 bases line up with TRBD1. The CDR3 spans 13 residues. V lost 2 bases and J lost 7; bases outside the gene matches: 6. Germline-derived CDR1 and CDR2 are SGHRS and YFSETQ. DNA of the CDR3: TGCGCCAGCAGCTTTGACAGGGCCCAGGAGCAGTACTTC. Its translation is CASSFDRAQEQYF.

This chain links TRBV21-1 with TRBJ1-2; TRBD1 is the table's D call and was not checked against the DNA. TRBV21-1 is flagged as a pseudogene. This CDR3 has 15 amino acids. CDR3 nucleotide sequence: TGTGCCAGCAGCAAAAGGGGACAGGGGGACTATGGCTACACCTTC. Its translation is CASSKRGQGDYGYTF.

The gene calls are TRBV28 and TRBJ2-4; D call uncertain. The J call is in doubt because the DNA end fits TRBJ2-7 better. This CDR3 has 13 amino acids. Per germline, CDR1 MDHEN and CDR2 SYDVKM. The CDR3 region has the DNA TGTGCCAGCAGTTTCTCGAGTTTCTGCGAGCAGTACTTC. It specifies CASSFSSFCEQYF.

This clonotype was observed at least ten times. The chain combines TRBV4-1 with TRBJ2-7, with D possibly being TRBD1 (5 bases). Germline V gene lookup returns CDR1 MGHRA and CDR2 YSYEKL. CDR3 length: 15 residues. Trimming pared 4 bases from V and 2 bases from J, leaving 15 bases between. The CDR3 DNA is TGCGCCAGCAGCCTGACTTTCCAGGGTACCTACGAGCAGTACTTC. It yields the protein CASSLTFQGTYEQYF.

This clonotype was counted at least ten times. The genes are TRBV29-1 and TRBJ2-1, with D hard to call. Germline V gene data show CDR1 as SQVTM and CDR2 as ANQGSEA. The CDR3 is 12 amino acids. The V and J ends lost 5 bases and 7 bases respectively, with 12 bases between them. The CDR3 DNA follows: TGCAGCGTTCGGCTCCGGAAGAATGAGCAGTTCTTC. Amino acid sequence: CSVRLRKNEQFF.

The chain links TRBV5-5 to TRBJ1-5; maybe TRBD1 (5 bases). From germline, CDR1 is SGHKS and CDR2 YYEKEE (reference sequence). CDR3 size: 15 residues. With 4 bases removed from V and 0 bases from J, the gap between germline ends came to 11 bases. CDR3 region: CASSPGHISNQPQHF. The CDR3 region has the DNA TGTGCCAGCAGCCCCGGACATATTAGCAATCAGCCCCAGCATTTT. The entire variable domain, with the rest obtained from reference TRBV5-5 and TRBJ1-5, is as follows: DAGVTQSPTHLIKTRGQQVTLRCSPISGHKSVSWYQQVLGQGPQFIFQYYEKEERGRGNFPDRFSARQFPNYSSELNVNALLLGDSALYLCASSPGHISNQPQHFGDGTRLSIL.

J is TRBJ2-7 and V is TRBV18, with D perhaps matching TRBD2 (5 bases). Germline values: CDR1 KGHSH, CDR2 LQKENI. The CDR3 contains 16 residues. V dropped 0 bases and J dropped 4 bases, with 16 bases sitting between them. CDR3 in amino acids: CASSPPSRGEKYEQYF. CDR3 DNA: TGTGCCAGCTCACCACCGAGCCGGGGAGAAAAATACGAGCAGTACTTC.

On this clonotype itself: The junction departs from the called germline gene at one end, perhaps through a read error. The chain couples TRBV6-6 to TRBJ2-7; 11 nucleotides agree with TRBD2. This CDR3 region has 14 residues. Germline lookup yields CDR1 MNHNY and CDR2 SVGAGI (reference sequence). The CDR3 sequence: CANSFSGRAHEQYF. In nucleotides, the CDR3 is TGTGCCAACAGTTTTAGCGGGAGGGCCCACGAGCAGTACTTC.

This clonotype was recorded many times. The chain joins TRBV29-1 to TRBJ2-1, with D hard to call. V lost 3 bases to trimming and J lost 0 bases, with 12 bases between them. In germline, CDR1 is SQVTM, CDR2 ANQGSEA. The CDR3 has 15 residues. CDR3 sequence (DNA): TGCAGCGTTGAGGGCTACCCGAGCTCCTACAATGAGCAGTTCTTC. This codes for CSVEGYPSSYNEQFF.

This chain uses TRBV6-1 with TRBJ1-2; 10 bases map to TRBD1. Germline loops: CDR1 MNHNS, CDR2 SASEGT. CDR3 length equals 15 residues. J was trimmed by 5 bases and V by 4 bases; bases with no gene match: 7. CDR3 residues: CASSAQGTGDYGYTF. CDR3 DNA: TGTGCCAGCAGTGCCCAAGGGACAGGGGATTATGGCTACACCTTC.

This sequence joins TRBV28 and TRBJ2-7; D may be TRBD2 (6 bases). The CDR3 has 15 amino acids. With 7 bases removed from V and 0 bases from J, the gap between germline ends came to 16 bases. CDR1 is MDHEN and CDR2 is SYDVKM in the germline V gene. CDR3 coding DNA: TGTGCCAGCAATCTTTCGCGGGGTAGCTCCTACGAGCAGTACTTC. Translation gives CASNLSRGSSYEQYF.